These 15 T cell receptor beta chains share one sample of origin, sequenced in a study of blood T cell repertoires in COVID-19. Profiling relied on immunoSEQ multiplex PCR, and the TCRdb table lists in-frame clones only, not all of them. The data hold tens of thousands of clones, with about 90% observed a single time. Sample: peripheral blood. The receptors originated from a woman of 80 years or more with active COVID-19.

This clone appeared a few times. The V and J genes are TRBV7-2 and TRBJ2-7; D may be TRBD1 (5 bases). Germline CDR1 and CDR2: SGHTA and FQGNSA. CDR3 size: 12 residues. The V and J ends lost 5 bases and 7 bases respectively, with 12 bases between them. CDR3 coding DNA: TGTGCCAGCAGCCGCGGTACAGGAGAGCAGTACTTC. Translated: CASSRGTGEQYF.

This clone was observed a few times. The chain joins TRBV19 to TRBJ2-3; TRBD1 matches at 7 bases. The length of the CDR3 is 15 residues. V lost 3 bases to trimming and J lost 2 bases; unmatched junction nucleotides: 5. Per germline, CDR1 LNHDA and CDR2 SQIVND (reference sequence). CDR3 residues: CASSMWGQHTDTQYF. The CDR3 coding sequence is TGTGCCAGTAGTATGTGGGGACAGCACACAGATACGCAGTATTTT.

This chain joins TRBV7-3 and TRBJ2-7; 7 bases map to TRBD1. The CDR3 runs 11 residues. CDR1 and CDR2 (germline): SGHTA, FQGTGA. The CDR3 DNA reads TGTGCCAGCAGCTCTTTGCTGACAGGGAGTGTC. Translation gives CASSSLLTGSV.

This sequence joins TRBV3-1 (or the pseudogene TRBV3-2) and TRBJ2-7; D might be TRBD2 (5 bases). The V and J ends lost 4 bases and 2 bases respectively, with 12 bases between them. The germline V gene has CDR1 LGHDT and CDR2 YNNKEL (reference sequence). The CDR3 length is 14 residues. The CDR3 DNA sequence: TGTGCCAGCAGCCCCACGGGGTTGGCCTACGAGCAGTACTTC. Translated, it gives CASSPTGLAYEQYF.

The J gene is TRBJ2-7, the V gene TRBV7-6; 8 bases are shared with TRBD1. V shed 7 bases and J 7 bases; nucleotides not matched to a gene: 18. The germline gives CDR1 SGHVS, CDR2 FNYEAQ. The length of the CDR3 is 16 residues. In DNA, the CDR3 is TGTGCCAGCACCATCGATCCGGGACAGGTGGCCCAAGAGCAGTACTTC. Translation gives CASTIDPGQVAQEQYF.

V and J are TRBV7-8 and TRBJ2-1; 13 nucleotides agree with TRBD2. Per germline, CDR1 SGHVS and CDR2 FQNEAQ. The V segment lost 6 bases and the J segment 9 bases; nucleotides outside the gene matches: 11. CDR3 size: 16 residues. This CDR3 reads CASRPVGTSGISEQFF. As DNA, the CDR3 is TGTGCCAGCAGACCAGTGGGGACTAGCGGGATCAGTGAGCAGTTCTTC. Looking up the rest from reference TRBV7-8 and TRBJ2-1 gives the full variable domain: GAGVSQSPRYKVAKRGQDVALRCDPISGHVSLFWYQQALGQGPEFLTYFQNEAQLDKSGLPSDRFFAERPEGSVSTLKIQRTQQEDSAVYLCASRPVGTSGISEQFFGPGTRLTVL.

This clone was found once. This chain links TRBV7-2 with TRBJ2-1; TRBD1 is a possible D gene (9 bases). V lost 5 bases and J lost 4, with 18 bases in between. The CDR3 contains 16 residues. The germline V gene has CDR1 SGHTA and CDR2 FQGNSA. The CDR3 here is CASSLQGAGGYNEQFF. The DNA of the CDR3 is TGTGCCAGCAGCCTACAGGGGGCGGGGGGATACAATGAGCAGTTCTTC.

The chain combines TRBV11-2 with TRBJ1-5; D uncertain. The CDR3 sequence is 15 residues long. Trimming pared 5 bases from V and 7 bases from J, leaving 18 bases between. Per the germline V gene, CDR1 is SGHAT and CDR2 is FQNNGV. The CDR3 loop is CASSRGIGPRQPQHF. In nucleotides, the CDR3 is TGTGCCAGCAGCCGCGGGATCGGCCCTAGGCAGCCCCAGCATTTT.

This clone occurred once. The rearrangement joins TRBV18 to TRBJ2-3; TRBD2 is a possible D gene (6 bases). CDR3 length: 15 amino acids. Germline CDR1 KGHSH, CDR2 LQKENI. Trimming shortened V by 1 base and J by 2 bases, and 10 bases separated the two germline ends. CDR3 sequence: CASSPLGGNTDTQYF. For the CDR3, the DNA is TGTGCCAGCTCACCACTGGGCGGGAACACAGATACGCAGTATTTT.

This chain connects TRBV6-2 or TRBV6-3 to TRBJ2-3, with unresolved D. Germline V gene sequence: CDR1 MNHEY, CDR2 SVGEGT. The CDR3 consists of 13 residues. V was clipped by 1 base and J by 2 bases, with 4 bases between them. The CDR3 DNA is TGTGCCAGCAGTTACTTAGACACAGATACGCAGTATTTT. It is translated as CASSYLDTDTQYF.

J is TRBJ2-1 and V is TRBV11-3; 10 bases map to TRBD1. This CDR3 has 16 residues. Germline V gene sequence: CDR1 SGHNT, CDR2 YENEEA. Losses at the gene ends were 1 base for V and 0 bases for J; bases not matched to a gene: 0. The DNA for the CDR3 is TGTGCCAGCAGCTTAGGGGACAGGGGCTCCTACAATGAGCAGTTCTTC. This translates into CASSLGDRGSYNEQFF.

The V gene is TRBV5-6, the J gene TRBJ2-2; no firm D call. Germline V gene data show CDR1 as SGHDT and CDR2 as YYEEEE. The CDR3 contains 14 residues. Trimming pared 0 bases from V and 3 bases from J, leaving 6 bases between. The CDR3: CASSLGQYTGELFF. CDR3 nucleotides: TGTGCCAGCAGCTTGGGGCAGTACACCGGGGAGCTGTTTTTT.

V usage is TRBV7-6 and J usage is TRBJ2-1; D uncertain. Germline CDR1 SGHVS, CDR2 FNYEAQ. CDR3 length: 18 residues. V lost 4 bases and J 0 bases, leaving 19 bases between the germline ends. CDR3 DNA sequence: TGTGCCAGCAGCTCTCCCCCCAGCGCGGTGTTCTCCTACAATGAGCAGTTCTTC. Translated: CASSSPPSAVFSYNEQFF. Full variable domain (rest looked up from reference TRBV7-6 and TRBJ2-1): GAGVSQSPRYKVTKRGQDVALRCDPISGHVSLYWYRQALGQGPEFLTYFNYEAQQDKSGLPNDRFSAERPEGSISTLTIQRTEQRDSAMYRCASSSPPSAVFSYNEQFFGPGTRLTVL.

This chain joins TRBV19 and TRBJ2-3; the match to TRBD2 covers 10 bases. J lost 6 bases, V lost 6 bases, and 6 bases had no gene match. The CDR3 sequence is 14 residues long. Germline assignment: CDR1 LNHDA and CDR2 SQIVND (reference sequence). This chain's CDR3 is CASRGLATRDTQYF. The DNA for the CDR3 is TGTGCCAGTAGGGGACTAGCGACCAGGGATACGCAGTATTTT.

This sequence joins TRBV7-2 and TRBJ1-5; 10 bases align to TRBD1. The germline V gene has CDR1 SGHTA and CDR2 FQGNSA. Trimming at V came to 5 bases and at J to 6 bases, leaving 4 bases not matched to a gene. This CDR3 comprises 14 residues. CDR3 protein: CASSKTGGGQPQHF. CDR3 nucleotide sequence: TGTGCCAGCAGCAAGACAGGGGGCGGTCAGCCCCAGCATTTT. Complete variable domain (other parts from reference TRBV7-2 and TRBJ1-5): GAGVSQSPSNKVTEKGKDVELRCDPISGHTALYWYRQSLGQGLEFLIYFQGNSAPDKSGLPSDRFSAERTGGSVSTLTIQRTQQEDSAVYLCASSKTGGGQPQHFGDGTRLSIL.